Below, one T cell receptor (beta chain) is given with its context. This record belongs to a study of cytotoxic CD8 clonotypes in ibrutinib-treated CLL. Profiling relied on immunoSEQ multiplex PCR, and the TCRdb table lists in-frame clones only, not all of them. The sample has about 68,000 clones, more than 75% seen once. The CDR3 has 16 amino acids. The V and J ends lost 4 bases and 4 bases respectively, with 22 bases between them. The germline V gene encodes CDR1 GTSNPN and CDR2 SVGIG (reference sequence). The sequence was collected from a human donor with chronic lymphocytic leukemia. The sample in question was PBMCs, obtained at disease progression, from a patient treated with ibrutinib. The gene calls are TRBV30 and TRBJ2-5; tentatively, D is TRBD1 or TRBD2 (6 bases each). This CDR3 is CAWKGGGGTIIETQYF. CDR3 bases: TGTGCCTGGAAAGGGGGTGGCGGGACAATAATAGAGACCCAGTACTTC.